This TCR beta chain emerged from a study of blood T cell repertoires in COVID-19. For the study at large: Whether acute or convalescent, the COVID-19 samples came from the United States, Italy and Spain.

V lost 3 bases, J lost 8 bases, and 9 bases stayed unmatched. The germline gives CDR1 SGHDN, CDR2 FVKESK. The CDR3 loop spans 17 amino acids. Authors' methods: Amplification of reference gene primers provided the estimated nucleated cell counts. Generated by immunoSEQ multiplex PCR, the TCRdb table keeps only in-frame clones and is missing some. The V and J calls and clone size come from that table; D and trimming were worked out from the DNA. The table has about half a million clones, 70% to 90% seen once. The TCR sequence derives from a human donor in a cohort sampled during active COVID-19. What was sequenced was peripheral blood. The chain recombines TRBV14 with TRBJ2-2, with TRBD2 identical over 13 bases. The chain's CDR3 is CASSHLPGLAGSGELFF. Written as DNA, the CDR3 is TGTGCCAGCAGCCACCTACCGGGACTAGCGGGATCGGGGGAGCTGTTTTTT.